This entry lists 9 T cell receptor beta chains sequenced from one sample in a study of CD8 T cells in Susac syndrome. With random hexamers, reverse transcription was performed on about 0.5 to 1 ug of RNA. TCRdb re-called the immunoSEQ multiplex PCR reads with MiXCR, one entry per CDR3 protein. Seen here are some 130,000 distinct CDR3 sequences, roughly 94% observed once, and the top ten hold about 0.12%. The sample taken for sequencing was CD4+ T cells from PBMCs. The receptors originated from a human donor with multiple sclerosis.

The genes are TRBV5-1 and TRBJ1-5, with a weak D call TRBD1 (5 bases). This CDR3 region has 15 residues. The germline V gene has CDR1 SGHRS and CDR2 YFSETQ. V was shortened by 0 bases and J by 7 bases, with 14 bases between the two germline ends. In DNA, the CDR3 is TGCGCCAGCAGCTTGGAGGGCAGGGAGGAACAGCCCCAGCATTTT. This encodes CASSLEGREEQPQHF. The full variable domain, in which reference TRBV5-1 and TRBJ1-5 provide the parts outside the CDR3, is KAGVTQTPRYLIKTRGQQVTLSCSPISGHRSVSWYQQTPGQGLQFLFEYFSETQRNKGNFPGRFSGRQFSNSRSEMNVSTLELGDSALYLCASSLEGREEQPQHFGDGTRLSIL.

The chain carries TRBV6-2 or TRBV6-3 and TRBJ1-1; unclear D gene. V was clipped by 0 bases and J by 0 bases, with 11 bases between them. The germline CDR1 and CDR2 sequences are MNHEY and SVGEGT. The CDR3 totals 16 residues. The CDR3 is CASSYSGSEMNTEAFF. The CDR3 region has the DNA TGTGCCAGCAGTTACTCAGGCAGCGAGATGAACACTGAAGCTTTCTTT.

V and J are TRBV5-1 and TRBJ1-4; no firm D call. Trimming shortened V by 2 bases and J by 0 bases, and 8 bases separated the two germline ends. Germline lookup yields CDR1 SGHRS and CDR2 YFSETQ. The CDR3 loop spans 15 amino acids. The chain's CDR3 is CASSLGLTTNEKLFF. DNA of the CDR3: TGCGCCAGCAGCTTAGGACTGACAACTAATGAAAAACTGTTTTTT.

The chain is built from TRBV5-7 and TRBJ2-2; D possibly corresponds to TRBD1 (5 bases). TRBV5-7 is marked as an open reading frame, function uncertain. This CDR3 comprises 19 residues. With 4 bases removed from V and 4 bases from J, the gap between germline ends came to 26 bases. The chain's CDR3 is CASSARSGIKGFFTGELFF. The CDR3 bases are TGTGCCAGCAGCGCCCGTTCAGGGATCAAGGGGTTTTTCACCGGGGAGCTGTTTTTT.

This chain joins TRBV6-5 and TRBJ2-5; D remains unclear. The germline V gene encodes CDR1 MNHEY and CDR2 SVGAGI. V was trimmed by 2 bases and J by 3 bases, leaving 10 bases between them. CDR3 length: 14 residues. The CDR3 DNA sequence: TGTGCCAGCAGTTACGGTGGCTTCGAAGAGACCCAGTACTTC. Encoded protein: CASSYGGFEETQYF.

The chain is built from TRBV28 and TRBJ2-3; D is possibly TRBD2 (6 bases). V was trimmed by 5 bases and J by 3 bases, leaving 12 bases between them. CDR1 MDHEN and CDR2 SYDVKM come from the germline V gene. This CDR3 comprises 14 residues. For the CDR3, the DNA is TGTGCCAGCAGTCGCGGCGGGGCGACAGATACGCAGTATTTT. Its translation is CASSRGGATDTQYF.

The chain combines TRBV19 with TRBJ1-1, with a weak D call TRBD1 (5 bases). V was trimmed by 6 bases and J by 5 bases, leaving 25 bases between them. Germline CDR1 reads LNHDA; CDR2 reads SQIVND (reference sequence). This CDR3 region has 17 residues. The CDR3 nucleotides are TGTGCCAGTAGCGACCCACAGGTATGGGGAAAGGGGACTGAAGCTTTCTTT. Protein product: CASSDPQVWGKGTEAFF.

This clonotype was observed a few times. The V gene is TRBV18, the J gene TRBJ2-7, with a tentative D call TRBD2 (6 bases). V was trimmed by 5 bases and J by 2 bases, leaving 16 bases between them. CDR1 KGHSH and CDR2 LQKENI come from the germline V gene. The CDR3 spans 15 residues. The CDR3 reads CASSTSGTGAYEQYF. The CDR3 region has the DNA TGTGCCAGCTCAACTTCCGGGACGGGAGCCTACGAGCAGTACTTC.

CDR3 nucleotide sequence: TGTGCCAGCGGGTATAATGAGCAGTTCTTC. It yields the protein CASGYNEQFF. V usage is TRBV6-2 or TRBV6-3 and J usage is TRBJ2-1; D is uncertain. The CDR3 covers 10 residues. The germline CDR1 and CDR2 sequences are MNHEY and SVGEGT. Trimming cost V 8 bases and J 7 bases, with 6 bases left between them.